Listed below are T cell receptor beta chains from one sample, sequenced in a study of control samples from healthy donors and cancer patients. Method: immunoSEQ multiplex PCR; TCRdb's copy keeps in-frame clones and lacks some. This table has over 85,000 clones, about 90% appearing once. Sample: blood. These receptor sequences come from a woman under 30 in good health. Each CDR3 is given with its conserved first and last residue. Each record gives: V gene, D gene, J gene, CDR3 DNA, CDR3 protein. D genes are given only for firm matches.

v_call: TRBV6-4
d_call: NA
j_call: TRBJ2-1
cdr3_nt: TGTGCCAGCAGTCTCGCAGCGGACTCAGCAGGCGATGAGCAGTTCTTC
cdr3_aa: CASSLAADSAGDEQFF

v_call: TRBV9
d_call: TRBD2
j_call: TRBJ2-3
cdr3_nt: TGTGCCAGCAGCCCTCGACTAGCGGGAGGGGGTACAGATACGCAGTATTTT
cdr3_aa: CASSPRLAGGGTDTQYF

v_call: TRBV2
d_call: TRBD2
j_call: TRBJ2-3
cdr3_nt: TGTGCCAGAGAAAACAAGCGGGGGGGCACAGATACGCAGTATTTT
cdr3_aa: CARENKRGGTDTQYF

v_call: TRBV10-3
d_call: NA
j_call: TRBJ1-2
cdr3_nt: TGTGCCATCAGTGAGGAGGGTGTTCGAGGCTACACCTTC
cdr3_aa: CAISEEGVRGYTF

v_call: TRBV6-5
d_call: NA
j_call: TRBJ2-1
cdr3_nt: TGTGCCAGCAAACGGGAAGCGGTGCAGTTCTTC
cdr3_aa: CASKREAVQFF

v_call: TRBV27
d_call: NA
j_call: TRBJ1-4
cdr3_nt: TGTGCCAGCTCCGGGGGATTTGCTAATGAAAAACTGTTTTTT
cdr3_aa: CASSGGFANEKLFF

v_call: TRBV19
d_call: NA
j_call: TRBJ1-5
cdr3_nt: TGTGCCAGTACTAGGCAGGCGAATCAGCCCCAGCATTTT
cdr3_aa: CASTRQANQPQHF

v_call: TRBV19
d_call: TRBD1
j_call: TRBJ1-4
cdr3_nt: TGTGCCAGTAGTATCTTCTCCGGGACTCAGGGGGATGAAAAACTGTTTTTT
cdr3_aa: CASSIFSGTQGDEKLFF

v_call: TRBV6-5
d_call: NA
j_call: TRBJ1-5
cdr3_nt: TGTGCCAGCAAACTGAGGGAAGGCAATCAGCCCCAGCATTTT
cdr3_aa: CASKLREGNQPQHF

v_call: TRBV7-9
d_call: NA
j_call: TRBJ2-5
cdr3_nt: TGTGCCAGCAGCTTACCCAGGGGACTCCAAGAGACCCAGTACTTC
cdr3_aa: CASSLPRGLQETQYF

v_call: TRBV3-1/TRBV3-2
d_call: NA
j_call: TRBJ2-2
cdr3_nt: TGTGCCAGCAGCCAAGTTGGGGGGACCGGGGAGCTGTTTTTT
cdr3_aa: CASSQVGGTGELFF

v_call: TRBV5-1
d_call: NA
j_call: TRBJ2-5
cdr3_nt: TGCGCCAGCAGCGGAACCCAGACCCAGTACTTC
cdr3_aa: CASSGTQTQYF

v_call: TRBV13
d_call: NA
j_call: TRBJ1-1
cdr3_nt: TGTGCCAGCAGCTTTGGTGTGTTAGGGGTTAACACTGAAGCTTTCTTT
cdr3_aa: CASSFGVLGVNTEAFF

v_call: TRBV10-1
d_call: NA
j_call: TRBJ1-2
cdr3_nt: TGCGCCAGCAGTGGGGGATCAGGACTAGGCGGCTACACCTTC
cdr3_aa: CASSGGSGLGGYTF

v_call: TRBV27
d_call: TRBD2
j_call: TRBJ2-5
cdr3_nt: TGTGCCAGCAGTTTCCTAGCGGGGGGGCCTTTCGAGACCCAGTACTTC
cdr3_aa: CASSFLAGGPFETQYF

v_call: TRBV15
d_call: NA
j_call: TRBJ1-1
cdr3_nt: TGTGCCACCGAGGCACAAGCCAACACTGAAGCTTTCTTT
cdr3_aa: CATEAQANTEAFF

v_call: TRBV24-1
d_call: NA
j_call: TRBJ2-3
cdr3_nt: TGTGCCACCAGTGATTTTGTTGGTAGCGGAAACACAGATACGCAGTATTTT
cdr3_aa: CATSDFVGSGNTDTQYF

v_call: TRBV18
d_call: NA
j_call: TRBJ2-7
cdr3_nt: TGTGCCAGCTCACCACAAACAGGGCCCCACGAGCAGTACTTC
cdr3_aa: CASSPQTGPHEQYF

v_call: TRBV11-3
d_call: NA
j_call: TRBJ2-2
cdr3_nt: TGTGCCAGCGAGGCACAGAGTACTAACGGGGAGCTGTTTTTT
cdr3_aa: CASEAQSTNGELFF

v_call: TRBV30
d_call: NA
j_call: TRBJ2-5
cdr3_nt: TGTGCCTGGAGTGGAGACAGCCACCAAGAGACCCAGTACTTC
cdr3_aa: CAWSGDSHQETQYF

v_call: TRBV15
d_call: NA
j_call: TRBJ1-6
cdr3_nt: TGTGCCACCAGCAGCCCTGGGAGACCCCTCCACTTT
cdr3_aa: CATSSPGRPLHF

v_call: TRBV6-1
d_call: TRBD1
j_call: TRBJ2-1
cdr3_nt: TGTGCCAGCAGTGAAAACAGGGGAAATTCCTACAATGAGCAGTTCTTC
cdr3_aa: CASSENRGNSYNEQFF

v_call: TRBV27
d_call: NA
j_call: TRBJ1-1
cdr3_nt: TGTGCCAGCAGTCCTCCCCAGGGCAGGACTGAAGCTTTCTTT
cdr3_aa: CASSPPQGRTEAFF

v_call: TRBV5-3
d_call: TRBD1
j_call: TRBJ2-7
cdr3_nt: TGTGCCAGAAGCTTGTCGCCAGGGGGTCCCGAGCAGTACTTC
cdr3_aa: CARSLSPGGPEQYF

v_call: TRBV7-3
d_call: TRBD1
j_call: TRBJ1-1
cdr3_nt: TGTGCCAGCAGGCCACAGGGGGCGGACACTGAAGCTTTCTTT
cdr3_aa: CASRPQGADTEAFF

v_call: TRBV7-2
d_call: TRBD2
j_call: TRBJ2-3
cdr3_nt: TGTGCCAGCACCGAATTAGCGGGAGGGCCAGCAGATACGCAGTATTTT
cdr3_aa: CASTELAGGPADTQYF

v_call: TRBV24-1
d_call: NA
j_call: TRBJ1-3
cdr3_nt: TGTGCCACCAGTGATTCCTACCCTGGGGGCTTTGGGAACACCATATATTTT
cdr3_aa: CATSDSYPGGFGNTIYF

v_call: TRBV9
d_call: NA
j_call: TRBJ1-5
cdr3_nt: TGTGCCAGCAGCGTAAGCGGTTTACCTAATCAGCCCCAGCATTTT
cdr3_aa: CASSVSGLPNQPQHF

v_call: TRBV24-1
d_call: NA
j_call: TRBJ2-1
cdr3_nt: TGTGCCACCAGTGATTTTAGGAATGAGCAGTTCTTC
cdr3_aa: CATSDFRNEQFF

v_call: TRBV18
d_call: NA
j_call: TRBJ1-5
cdr3_nt: TGTGCCAGCTCACGGCAGGGCAATCAGCCCCAGCATTTT
cdr3_aa: CASSRQGNQPQHF

v_call: TRBV7-8
d_call: NA
j_call: TRBJ1-1
cdr3_nt: TGTGCCAGCAGCTTAGCGCGGTTCTCGGGGTCGAACACTGAAGCTTTCTTT
cdr3_aa: CASSLARFSGSNTEAFF

v_call: TRBV6-6
d_call: NA
j_call: TRBJ2-7
cdr3_nt: TGTGCCAGCAGTTACAACCCGTCTAGGGACGAGCAGTACTTC
cdr3_aa: CASSYNPSRDEQYF

v_call: TRBV30
d_call: NA
j_call: TRBJ2-7
cdr3_nt: TGTGCCTGGAGTTACGGTACAGCTGGGGACGAGCAGTACTTC
cdr3_aa: CAWSYGTAGDEQYF

v_call: TRBV7-9
d_call: TRBD2
j_call: TRBJ2-2
cdr3_nt: TGTGCCAGCAGCTTAGTTTTGCTAGCGGGACGCAACACCGGGGAGCTGTTTTTT
cdr3_aa: CASSLVLLAGRNTGELFF

v_call: TRBV5-1
d_call: TRBD2
j_call: TRBJ2-7
cdr3_nt: TGCGCCAGCAGCTTGGCCGGCGGGGGGCGTTGGTACGAGCAGTACTTC
cdr3_aa: CASSLAGGGRWYEQYF

v_call: TRBV5-5
d_call: TRBD1
j_call: TRBJ1-4
cdr3_nt: TGTGCCAGCAGCGCCGGGACAGGGGGCTGGCTAGCTAATGAAAAACTGTTTTTT
cdr3_aa: CASSAGTGGWLANEKLFF

v_call: TRBV7-9
d_call: NA
j_call: TRBJ2-3
cdr3_nt: TGTGCCAGCAGCCCGCCGGTGGGGGCGGAGGCAGATACGCAGTATTTT
cdr3_aa: CASSPPVGAEADTQYF

v_call: TRBV5-1
d_call: TRBD2
j_call: TRBJ2-5
cdr3_nt: TGCGCCAGCAGCTTGGGAGTGGGACTAGCGGGGGAAGAGACCCAGTACTTC
cdr3_aa: CASSLGVGLAGEETQYF

v_call: TRBV12-3/TRBV12-4
d_call: NA
j_call: TRBJ1-5
cdr3_nt: TGTGCCAGCAGCCTCCGACTATCAGAGCCCCAGCATTTT
cdr3_aa: CASSLRLSEPQHF

v_call: TRBV24-1
d_call: TRBD2
j_call: TRBJ2-1
cdr3_nt: TGTGCCACCAGTGATCTATCCCGGGGGGGCCGACACAATGAGCAGTTCTTC
cdr3_aa: CATSDLSRGGRHNEQFF

v_call: TRBV5-1
d_call: TRBD2
j_call: TRBJ2-1
cdr3_nt: TGCGCCAGCAGCTTTCGGCTAGCGGGGGCTAACAATGAGCAGTTCTTC
cdr3_aa: CASSFRLAGANNEQFF

v_call: TRBV5-1
d_call: TRBD1
j_call: TRBJ1-3
cdr3_nt: TGCGCCAGCAGCTTGGAACAGGGGGCTTCTGGAAACACCATATATTTT
cdr3_aa: CASSLEQGASGNTIYF

v_call: TRBV28
d_call: NA
j_call: TRBJ1-2
cdr3_nt: TGTGCCAGCTGGGGAAACAGGGTCGGGTATGGCTACACCTTC
cdr3_aa: CASWGNRVGYGYTF

v_call: TRBV5-6
d_call: NA
j_call: TRBJ2-5
cdr3_nt: TGTGCCAGCAGCCTTGGCCCGCGACAGGCGCACCAAGAGACCCAGTACTTC
cdr3_aa: CASSLGPRQAHQETQYF

v_call: TRBV6-4
d_call: NA
j_call: TRBJ2-2
cdr3_nt: TGTGCCAGCAGTCCCGGCCCTGACACCGGGGAGCTGTTTTTT
cdr3_aa: CASSPGPDTGELFF

v_call: TRBV30
d_call: NA
j_call: TRBJ1-1
cdr3_nt: TGTGCCTGGGGCACCACTAACACTGAAGCTTTCTTT
cdr3_aa: CAWGTTNTEAFF

v_call: TRBV28
d_call: NA
j_call: TRBJ1-2
cdr3_nt: TGTGCCAGCAGTAAGGAGGGGGGCCGGCACTATGGCTACACCTTC
cdr3_aa: CASSKEGGRHYGYTF